The rows below give T cell receptor beta chains drawn from one sample of a study of T cells in Graves' hyperthyroidism and ophthalmopathy. MiXCR was run by TCRdb on the multiplex PCR reads, yielding one entry per CDR3 protein. Of 350,000 to 400,000 distinct CDR3 sequences listed, about 15% were seen once; the top ten hold roughly 11%. The sequencing sample was made of blood. The receptors were gathered from a woman in her sixties or seventies with Graves' hyperthyroidism. Both conserved end residues are part of each CDR3. D genes are given only for firm matches.

j_call: TRBJ2-1
v_call: TRBV5-1
d_call: TRBD2
cdr3_aa: CASTLKLGPGTSIYNEQFF

j_call: TRBJ2-7
v_call: TRBV12-3/TRBV12-4
d_call: .
cdr3_aa: CASSSVLGTSYEQYF

j_call: TRBJ1-4
v_call: TRBV6-5
d_call: .
cdr3_aa: CASSYRANEKLFF

j_call: TRBJ1-1
v_call: TRBV27
d_call: TRBD1
cdr3_aa: CASSTDRGRNTEAFF

j_call: TRBJ2-7
v_call: TRBV12-5
d_call: TRBD2
cdr3_aa: CASGPPNLGGRRHEQYF

j_call: TRBJ1-3
v_call: TRBV7-3
d_call: .
cdr3_aa: CASSLAAGAISGNTIYF

j_call: TRBJ1-1
v_call: TRBV6-1
d_call: TRBD1
cdr3_aa: CASTLLRTGGAFF

j_call: TRBJ2-7
v_call: TRBV2
d_call: TRBD2
cdr3_aa: CAVGTNPYEQYF

j_call: TRBJ2-3
v_call: TRBV7-9
d_call: TRBD2
cdr3_aa: CASSATSGVTDTQYF

j_call: TRBJ2-1
v_call: TRBV18
d_call: .
cdr3_aa: CASSGQSSYNEQFF

j_call: TRBJ2-3
v_call: TRBV20-1
d_call: TRBD2
cdr3_aa: CSAREGLATTQYF

j_call: TRBJ1-5
v_call: TRBV19
d_call: .
cdr3_aa: CASTVKEGGQPQHF

j_call: TRBJ2-3
v_call: TRBV7-9
d_call: .
cdr3_aa: CASSLFGLADSTDTQYF

j_call: TRBJ1-4
v_call: TRBV7-9
d_call: TRBD1
cdr3_aa: CASNLGTGAEKLFF

j_call: TRBJ2-7
v_call: TRBV10-2
d_call: .
cdr3_aa: CASSVGFDEQYF

j_call: TRBJ2-2
v_call: TRBV6-1
d_call: .
cdr3_aa: CASSYTRGQNTGELFF

j_call: TRBJ2-2
v_call: TRBV19
d_call: .
cdr3_aa: CASSIPGSDGELFF

j_call: TRBJ2-1
v_call: TRBV7-9
d_call: TRBD2
cdr3_aa: CASRSQAGGSAEQFF

j_call: TRBJ1-3
v_call: TRBV30
d_call: .
cdr3_aa: CAWAAGNTIYF

j_call: TRBJ2-5
v_call: TRBV10-2
d_call: .
cdr3_aa: CASSRGTAGETQYF

j_call: TRBJ2-5
v_call: TRBV7-9
d_call: TRBD1
cdr3_aa: CASSAGTGDGETQYF

j_call: TRBJ2-2
v_call: TRBV6-1
d_call: TRBD1
cdr3_aa: CASSAGGADTGELFF

j_call: TRBJ2-5
v_call: TRBV18
d_call: .
cdr3_aa: CASCPQERGTQYF

j_call: TRBJ1-6
v_call: TRBV5-1
d_call: TRBD1
cdr3_aa: CASSLETGQSPLHF

j_call: TRBJ2-7
v_call: TRBV20-1
d_call: .
cdr3_aa: CSARDPSGVGYEQYF

j_call: TRBJ2-2
v_call: TRBV11-3
d_call: TRBD2
cdr3_aa: CASSFKREWNTGELFF

j_call: TRBJ2-3
v_call: TRBV7-9
d_call: TRBD1
cdr3_aa: CASSFRTGSTDTQYF

j_call: TRBJ2-1
v_call: TRBV6-1
d_call: .
cdr3_aa: CASGDNNEQFF

j_call: TRBJ1-2
v_call: TRBV4-1
d_call: .
cdr3_aa: CASSQEGNYGYTF

j_call: TRBJ1-1
v_call: TRBV11-1
d_call: TRBD1
cdr3_aa: CASSLGGTGPGTEAFF

j_call: TRBJ2-7
v_call: TRBV27
d_call: .
cdr3_aa: CASSRDGHYEQYF

j_call: TRBJ2-7
v_call: TRBV7-2
d_call: .
cdr3_aa: CASSPRRVGSYEQYF

j_call: TRBJ2-7
v_call: TRBV6-1
d_call: TRBD2
cdr3_aa: CASRGLAGHYEQYF

j_call: TRBJ2-7
v_call: TRBV5-1
d_call: .
cdr3_aa: CASSHGTVSYEQYF

j_call: TRBJ2-1
v_call: TRBV29-1
d_call: .
cdr3_aa: CSVPRGRGDAYNEQFF

j_call: TRBJ2-2
v_call: TRBV2
d_call: .
cdr3_aa: CASSARHTSTGELFF

j_call: TRBJ2-5
v_call: TRBV9
d_call: TRBD1
cdr3_aa: CASSVALQGAQETQYF

j_call: TRBJ2-3
v_call: TRBV6-5
d_call: TRBD2
cdr3_aa: CASSYSGGRLDTQYF

j_call: TRBJ2-3
v_call: TRBV10-3
d_call: TRBD2
cdr3_aa: CAISLTSGRDTQYF

j_call: TRBJ2-7
v_call: TRBV11-2
d_call: .
cdr3_aa: CASSLTSSSYEQYF

j_call: TRBJ1-2
v_call: TRBV27
d_call: .
cdr3_aa: CASRPTGGYGYTF

j_call: TRBJ2-7
v_call: TRBV7-9
d_call: TRBD1
cdr3_aa: CASSLGSGTASYEQYF

j_call: TRBJ2-5
v_call: TRBV29-1
d_call: TRBD2
cdr3_aa: CSVFGGRVGLGETQYF

j_call: TRBJ2-3
v_call: TRBV12-3/TRBV12-4
d_call: .
cdr3_aa: CASSYRDRPTDTQYF

j_call: TRBJ2-7
v_call: TRBV7-6
d_call: .
cdr3_aa: CASSLTPTGRYEQYF

j_call: TRBJ1-5
v_call: TRBV20-1
d_call: .
cdr3_aa: CSAHSPGAQQPQHF

j_call: TRBJ1-1
v_call: TRBV19
d_call: .
cdr3_aa: CASSEGLRAFF

j_call: TRBJ2-1
v_call: TRBV6-2/TRBV6-3
d_call: .
cdr3_aa: CASSYRRNEQFF

j_call: TRBJ1-3
v_call: TRBV3-1
d_call: .
cdr3_aa: CASSHGNTIYF

j_call: TRBJ2-3
v_call: TRBV10-1
d_call: .
cdr3_aa: CASSATWGQDTQYF

j_call: TRBJ1-2
v_call: TRBV6-1
d_call: .
cdr3_aa: CASSRDPGYGYTF

j_call: TRBJ1-6
v_call: TRBV12-3/TRBV12-4
d_call: TRBD1
cdr3_aa: CASSPGTGNSPLHF

j_call: TRBJ2-3
v_call: TRBV24-1
d_call: .
cdr3_aa: CATSVASKGDTQYF

j_call: TRBJ2-7
v_call: TRBV3-1
d_call: .
cdr3_aa: CASSQEGDYEQYF

j_call: TRBJ2-5
v_call: TRBV29-1
d_call: TRBD2
cdr3_aa: CSVRKREGQETQYF

j_call: TRBJ1-1
v_call: TRBV6-1
d_call: TRBD1
cdr3_aa: CASTQGQGDTEAFF